Listed below are T cell receptor beta chains from one sample, sequenced in a study of CD8 T cells in Susac syndrome. Via MiXCR, TCRdb re-called the immunoSEQ multiplex PCR reads, giving one row per CDR3 protein. The sample has around 45,000 distinct CDR3 sequences; roughly 92% are singletons. Material for sequencing was CD8+ T cells from PBMCs. The source is a human donor in good health. Both conserved end residues are part of each CDR3. A D gene is named only where the DNA matches it firmly. Clone size is shown for a subset of rows, as once, few, many or a class of expanded clone.

D: TRBD2; J: TRBJ2-5; size: -; V: TRBV7-2; CDR3: CASSPGETSGYQETQYF; DNA: TGTGCCAGCAGCCCAGGGGAGACTAGCGGGTACCAAGAGACCCAGTACTTC
D: -; J: TRBJ2-3; size: -; V: TRBV13; CDR3: CASSLSGLADTQYF; DNA: TGTGCCAGCAGCTTATCCGGGCTCGCAGATACGCAGTATTTT
D: TRBD1; J: TRBJ1-1; size: -; V: TRBV11-2; CDR3: CASSLSRGRTEAFF; DNA: TGTGCCAGCAGCTTAAGCAGGGGGCGAACTGAAGCTTTCTTT
D: -; J: TRBJ2-3; size: -; V: TRBV7-9; CDR3: CASIGGTPADTQYF; DNA: TGTGCCAGTATTGGTGGGACCCCCGCAGATACGCAGTATTTT
D: TRBD1; J: TRBJ1-1; size: -; V: TRBV4-1; CDR3: CASSRDRLSEAFF; DNA: TGCGCCAGCAGCCGGGACAGACTCTCCGAAGCTTTCTTT
D: TRBD1; J: TRBJ1-2; size: -; V: TRBV10-3; CDR3: CAIKPEGAHYGYTF; DNA: TGTGCCATCAAACCCGAGGGGGCACACTATGGCTACACCTTC
D: -; J: TRBJ2-3; size: -; V: TRBV7-9; CDR3: CASSFSGSTDTQYF; DNA: TGTGCCAGCAGCTTCAGCGGGAGCACAGATACGCAGTATTTT
D: TRBD2; J: TRBJ2-3; size: -; V: TRBV4-1; CDR3: CASTLFSRREDGDTQYF; DNA: TGCGCCAGCACCCTGTTCTCTCGGCGGGAGGATGGAGATACGCAGTATTTT
D: -; J: TRBJ1-1; size: -; V: TRBV6-5; CDR3: CASSYSAYLNTEAFF; DNA: TGTGCCAGCAGTTACTCGGCGTACCTGAACACTGAAGCTTTCTTT
D: -; J: TRBJ1-1; size: -; V: TRBV7-9; CDR3: CASSLGRAGLTEAFF; DNA: TGTGCCAGCAGCTTAGGCAGGGCAGGCCTCACTGAAGCTTTCTTT
D: TRBD1; J: TRBJ2-1; size: -; V: TRBV7-9; CDR3: CASSSRDRGPYNEQFF; DNA: TGTGCCAGCAGCAGCCGGGACAGGGGACCCTACAATGAGCAGTTCTTC
D: -; J: TRBJ1-2; size: -; V: TRBV27; CDR3: CASSLRGSNYGYTF; DNA: TGTGCCAGCAGTTTAAGGGGGTCTAACTATGGCTACACCTTC
D: -; J: TRBJ1-2; size: -; V: TRBV27; CDR3: CASSPPGSVRGYTF; DNA: TGTGCCAGCAGTCCCCCAGGCAGTGTTCGTGGCTACACCTTC
D: TRBD1; J: TRBJ2-7; size: -; V: TRBV4-1; CDR3: CASSQTGTGVDEQYF; DNA: TGCGCCAGCAGCCAAACCGGGACAGGGGTCGACGAGCAGTACTTC
D: -; J: TRBJ1-1; size: -; V: TRBV4-1; CDR3: CASSQDVEGLTEAFF; DNA: TGCGCCAGCAGCCAAGACGTGGAGGGGCTCACTGAAGCTTTCTTT
D: -; J: TRBJ1-1; size: -; V: TRBV3-1; CDR3: CASSQASGMNTEAFF; DNA: TGTGCCAGCAGCCAAGCATCGGGGATGAACACTGAAGCTTTCTTT
D: -; J: TRBJ1-2; size: -; V: TRBV6-5; CDR3: CASSYGANYGYTF; DNA: TGTGCCAGCAGTTACGGAGCTAACTATGGCTACACCTTC
D: -; J: TRBJ2-1; size: -; V: TRBV5-5; CDR3: CASSSSRGAGNEQFF; DNA: TGTGCCAGCAGCTCGTCCCGGGGGGCGGGGAATGAGCAGTTCTTC
D: -; J: TRBJ1-1; size: -; V: TRBV5-1; CDR3: CASSLDQPTHTEAFF; DNA: TGCGCCAGCAGCTTGGATCAGCCAACCCACACTGAAGCTTTCTTT
D: -; J: TRBJ2-7; size: -; V: TRBV3-1; CDR3: CASSQAWTLPSEQYF; DNA: TGTGCCAGCAGCCAAGCATGGACCCTCCCATCCGAGCAGTACTTC
D: TRBD1; J: TRBJ1-5; size: once; V: TRBV12-3/TRBV12-4; CDR3: CASSSTPDRGFQPQHF; DNA: TGTGCCAGCAGTTCCACCCCGGACAGGGGATTTCAGCCCCAGCATTTT
D: TRBD1; J: TRBJ2-5; size: -; V: TRBV2; CDR3: CASSDGYRGLEETQYF; DNA: TGTGCCAGCAGTGATGGGTACAGGGGGTTGGAAGAGACCCAGTACTTC
D: TRBD2; J: TRBJ2-1; size: -; V: TRBV27; CDR3: CASSFGIAGMREQFF; DNA: TGTGCCAGCAGTTTTGGTATAGCGGGGATGCGGGAGCAGTTCTTC
D: -; J: TRBJ2-1; size: -; V: TRBV27; CDR3: CASSPGPLGPYNEQFF; DNA: TGTGCCAGCAGTCCGGGCCCCCTCGGCCCCTACAATGAGCAGTTCTTC
D: TRBD2; J: TRBJ2-7; size: -; V: TRBV7-9; CDR3: CASSLVSGRASYEQYF; DNA: TGTGCCAGCAGCTTAGTCAGCGGGAGGGCATCCTACGAGCAGTACTTC
D: TRBD2; J: TRBJ2-7; size: -; V: TRBV12-5; CDR3: CASGLGTSAHEQYF; DNA: TGTGCTAGTGGTTTGGGGACTAGCGCCCACGAGCAGTACTTC
D: -; J: TRBJ2-7; size: -; V: TRBV5-1; CDR3: CASVLTPAQAYEQYF; DNA: TGCGCCAGTGTCCTTACCCCGGCACAGGCCTACGAGCAGTACTTC
D: TRBD2; J: TRBJ2-2; size: -; V: TRBV27; CDR3: CASSPPLAGVGTGELFF; DNA: TGTGCCAGCAGTCCCCCCTTAGCGGGAGTCGGGACCGGGGAGCTGTTTTTT
D: -; J: TRBJ2-3; size: -; V: TRBV11-2; CDR3: CASSRGGADTQYF; DNA: TGTGCCAGCAGCCGGGGTGGGGCAGATACGCAGTATTTT
D: -; J: TRBJ2-4; size: once; V: TRBV13; CDR3: CASSPPDVAKNIQYF; DNA: TGTGCCAGCAGCCCCCCCGATGTAGCCAAAAACATTCAGTACTTC
D: TRBD2; J: TRBJ2-1; size: few; V: TRBV7-9; CDR3: CASSSTSGRSDNEQFF; DNA: TGTGCCAGCAGCTCTACTAGCGGAAGGAGTGACAATGAGCAGTTCTTC
D: -; J: TRBJ1-5; size: -; V: TRBV18; CDR3: CASSRNTLNQPQHF; DNA: TGTGCCAGCTCACGTAACACTCTTAATCAGCCCCAGCATTTT
D: -; J: TRBJ2-2; size: -; V: TRBV19; CDR3: CASSIPGRETGELFF; DNA: TGTGCCAGTAGTATACCCGGGAGAGAGACCGGGGAGCTGTTTTTT
D: -; J: TRBJ2-2; size: -; V: TRBV9; CDR3: CASSPNGGEEDTGELFF; DNA: TGTGCCAGCAGCCCGAATGGAGGGGAGGAGGACACCGGGGAGCTGTTTTTT
D: -; J: TRBJ2-7; size: -; V: TRBV9; CDR3: CASSVGPGGIYEQYF; DNA: TGTGCCAGCAGCGTAGGCCCAGGGGGGATCTACGAGCAGTACTTC
D: TRBD2; J: TRBJ2-2; size: -; V: TRBV7-9; CDR3: CASSPPLATHTGELFF; DNA: TGTGCCAGCAGCCCCCCACTAGCGACCCACACCGGGGAGCTGTTTTTT
D: -; J: TRBJ1-2; size: -; V: TRBV7-9; CDR3: CASSRDARTASRHYGYTF; DNA: TGTGCCAGCAGCCGAGATGCCCGGACAGCTAGCCGGCACTATGGCTACACCTTC
D: TRBD1; J: TRBJ1-1; size: once; V: TRBV18; CDR3: CASSQDRDGTEAFF; DNA: TGTGCCAGCTCCCAGGACAGGGACGGCACTGAAGCTTTCTTT